One T cell receptor (beta chain) is described in this entry. These data are taken from a study of cytomegalovirus exposure and HLA in healthy donors. The CDR3 is made up of 14 amino acids. V lost 3 bases, J lost 1 base, and 10 bases lay in between. CDR1 and CDR2 (germline): SNHLY, FYNNEI. With 60 Vbeta and 13 Jbeta primers, the PCR was carried out. Here immunoSEQ multiplex PCR was the method, and the copy in TCRdb shows in-frame clones only, minus some. The sample lists 160,000 or so clones, around 80% occurring once. The chain carries TRBV2 and TRBJ2-7; no reliable D call. This sequence originates from a male donor in good health and CMV-seropositive. Source material: PBMCs. CDR3 in DNA: TGTGCCAGCAGTGACCGCGGCTATTCCTACGAGCAGTACTTC. Its protein is CASSDRGYSYEQYF. Together with reference TRBV2 and TRBJ2-7, the CDR3 gives the full variable domain: EPEVTQTPSHQVTQMGQEVILRCVPISNHLYFYWYRQILGQKVEFLVSFYNNEISEKSEIFDDQFSVERPDGSNFTLKIRSTKLEDSAMYFCASSDRGYSYEQYFGPGTRLTVT.